This T cell receptor beta chain was captured in a study of blood T cell repertoires in COVID-19. Study background: The origin of the acute and convalescent COVID-19 samples was the United States, Italy and Spain. PBMCs, B-cell-depleted T cells, or T cells were the source of the cDNA or gDNA that made up the material.

Per the authors' pipeline: How many nucleated cells were present was estimated from reference gene primer amplification. The repertoire was sequenced with immunoSEQ multiplex PCR; TCRdb's copy has only in-frame clones and lacks some. V, J and clone size were drawn from that table, and D and trimming were deduced from the DNA. The sample yields some 200,000 clones, 70% to 90% seen once. V shed 0 bases and J shed 3 bases, with 12 bases lying between them. Germline assignment: CDR1 MNHNY and CDR2 SVGAGI (reference sequence). There are 15 residues in the CDR3. Sequencing input: peripheral blood. The receptor's source is a man in his forties or fifties who had recovered from COVID-19. The chain links TRBV6-6 to TRBJ2-7; maybe TRBD2 (6 bases). The CDR3 protein is CASSYSGLDGYEQYF. The CDR3 DNA sequence: TGTGCCAGCAGTTACTCGGGACTGGACGGCTACGAGCAGTACTTC.